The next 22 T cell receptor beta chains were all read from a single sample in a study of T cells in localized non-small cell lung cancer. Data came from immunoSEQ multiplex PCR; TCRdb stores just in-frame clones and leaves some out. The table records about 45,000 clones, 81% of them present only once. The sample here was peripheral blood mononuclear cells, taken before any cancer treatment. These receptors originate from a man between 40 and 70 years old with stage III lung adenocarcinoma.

The CDR3 DNA follows: TGTGCCAGCAGTGAAGATATCGGGACAGGGGACACCGGGGAGCTGTTTTTT. It specifies CASSEDIGTGDTGELFF. This chain uses TRBV2 with TRBJ2-2; 10 bases map to TRBD1. Germline-derived CDR1 and CDR2 are SNHLY and FYNNEI. This CDR3 has 17 residues. Trimming took 1 base from V and 3 from J; bases not matched to a gene: 5.

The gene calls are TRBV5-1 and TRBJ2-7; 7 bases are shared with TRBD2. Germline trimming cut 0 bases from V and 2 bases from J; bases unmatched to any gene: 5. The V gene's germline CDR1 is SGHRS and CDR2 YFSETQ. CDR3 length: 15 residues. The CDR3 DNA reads TGCGCCAGCAGCTTGGAAGGGACTACTACCTACGAGCAGTACTTC. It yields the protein CASSLEGTTTYEQYF.

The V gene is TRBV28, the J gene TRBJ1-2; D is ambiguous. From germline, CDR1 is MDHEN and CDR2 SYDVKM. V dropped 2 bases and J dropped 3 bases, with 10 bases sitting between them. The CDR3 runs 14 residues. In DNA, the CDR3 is TGTGCCAGCAGTTTAGCAGCCATACACTATGGCTACACCTTC. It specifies CASSLAAIHYGYTF.

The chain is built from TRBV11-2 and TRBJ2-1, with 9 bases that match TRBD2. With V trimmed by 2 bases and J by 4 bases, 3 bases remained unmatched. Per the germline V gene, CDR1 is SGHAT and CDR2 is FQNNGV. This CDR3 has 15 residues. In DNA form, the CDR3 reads TGTGCCAGCAGCTTATCAGCGGGGGGTTACAATGAGCAGTTCTTC. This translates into CASSLSAGGYNEQFF.

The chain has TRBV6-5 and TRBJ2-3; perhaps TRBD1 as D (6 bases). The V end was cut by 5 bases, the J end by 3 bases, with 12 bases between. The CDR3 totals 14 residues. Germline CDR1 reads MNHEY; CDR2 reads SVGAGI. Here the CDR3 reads CASSRNRATDTQYF. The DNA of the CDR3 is TGTGCCAGCAGTCGAAACAGGGCAACAGATACGCAGTATTTT.

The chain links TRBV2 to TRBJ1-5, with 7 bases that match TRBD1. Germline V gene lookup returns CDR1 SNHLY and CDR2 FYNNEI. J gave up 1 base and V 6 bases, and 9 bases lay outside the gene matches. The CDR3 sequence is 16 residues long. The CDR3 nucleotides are TGTGCCAGCAGCCGGGAGGGGGCGGTGAGCAATCAGCCCCAGCATTTT. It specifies CASSREGAVSNQPQHF.

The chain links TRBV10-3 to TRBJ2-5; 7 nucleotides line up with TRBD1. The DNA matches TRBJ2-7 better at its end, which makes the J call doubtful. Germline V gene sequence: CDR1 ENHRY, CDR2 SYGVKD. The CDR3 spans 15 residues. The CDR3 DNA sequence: TGTGCCATCAGGGATCGACAGGGTGGAGGCAGCGAGCAGTACTTC. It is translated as CAIRDRQGGGSEQYF.

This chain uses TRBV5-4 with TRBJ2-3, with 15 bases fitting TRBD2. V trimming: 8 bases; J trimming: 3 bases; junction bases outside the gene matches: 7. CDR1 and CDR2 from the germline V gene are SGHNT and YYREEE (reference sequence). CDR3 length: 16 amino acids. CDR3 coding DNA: TGTGCCAGTAAATGGACTAGCGGGGGGGAAACAGATACGCAGTATTTT. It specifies CASKWTSGGETDTQYF.

CDR3: CASSEGTGGSTDTQYF. The CDR3 coding sequence is TGTGCCAGCAGTGAAGGGACAGGGGGGTCCACAGATACGCAGTATTTT. V is TRBV2 and J is TRBJ2-3, with 10 positions matching TRBD1. After removal of 1 base from V and 2 bases from J, the junction contained 3 bases not matched to a gene. Germline V gives CDR1 SNHLY, CDR2 FYNNEI. CDR3 length: 16 residues.

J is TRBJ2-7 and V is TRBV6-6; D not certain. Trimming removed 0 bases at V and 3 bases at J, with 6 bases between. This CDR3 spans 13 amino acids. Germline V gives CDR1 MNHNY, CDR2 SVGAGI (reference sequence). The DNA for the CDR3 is TGTGCCAGCAGTTACTCTACAGTCTACGAGCAGTACTTC. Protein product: CASSYSTVYEQYF.

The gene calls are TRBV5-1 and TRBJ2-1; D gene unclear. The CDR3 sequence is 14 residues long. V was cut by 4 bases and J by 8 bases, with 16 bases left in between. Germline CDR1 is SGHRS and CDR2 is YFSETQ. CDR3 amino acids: CASSQLSLLDEQFF. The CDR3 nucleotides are TGCGCCAGCAGCCAGCTAAGCCTGCTGGATGAGCAGTTCTTC.

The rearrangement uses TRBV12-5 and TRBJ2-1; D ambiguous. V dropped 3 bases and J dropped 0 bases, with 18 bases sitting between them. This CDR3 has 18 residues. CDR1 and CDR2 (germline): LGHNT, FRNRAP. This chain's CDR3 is CASGLGPGFPSSYNEQFF. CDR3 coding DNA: TGTGCTAGTGGTTTAGGCCCCGGGTTTCCGAGCTCCTACAATGAGCAGTTCTTC.

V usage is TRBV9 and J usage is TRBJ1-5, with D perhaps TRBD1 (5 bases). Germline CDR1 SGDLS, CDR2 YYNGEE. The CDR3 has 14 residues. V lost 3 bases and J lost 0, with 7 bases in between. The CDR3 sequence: CASSGGNSNQPQHF. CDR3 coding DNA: TGTGCCAGCAGCGGGGGGAATAGCAATCAGCCCCAGCATTTT.

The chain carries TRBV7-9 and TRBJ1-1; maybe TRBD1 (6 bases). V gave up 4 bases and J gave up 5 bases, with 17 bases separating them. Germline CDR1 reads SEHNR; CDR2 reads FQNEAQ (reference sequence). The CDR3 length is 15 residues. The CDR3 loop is CASSSLDRPPTEAFF. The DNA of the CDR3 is TGTGCCAGCAGCTCGTTGGACAGACCTCCAACTGAAGCTTTCTTT.

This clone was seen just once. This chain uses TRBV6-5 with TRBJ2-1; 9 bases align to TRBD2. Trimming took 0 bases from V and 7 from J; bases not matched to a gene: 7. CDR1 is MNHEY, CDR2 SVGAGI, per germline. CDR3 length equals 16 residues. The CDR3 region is CASSYSRASGVNEQFF. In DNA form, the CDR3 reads TGTGCCAGCAGTTACTCGAGGGCTAGCGGGGTAAATGAGCAGTTCTTC.

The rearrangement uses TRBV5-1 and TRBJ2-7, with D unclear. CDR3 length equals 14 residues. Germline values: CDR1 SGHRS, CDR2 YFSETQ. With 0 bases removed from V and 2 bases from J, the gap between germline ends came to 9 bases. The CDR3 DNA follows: TGCGCCAGCAGCTTGGGCAGGCTAACCTACGAGCAGTACTTC. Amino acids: CASSLGRLTYEQYF.

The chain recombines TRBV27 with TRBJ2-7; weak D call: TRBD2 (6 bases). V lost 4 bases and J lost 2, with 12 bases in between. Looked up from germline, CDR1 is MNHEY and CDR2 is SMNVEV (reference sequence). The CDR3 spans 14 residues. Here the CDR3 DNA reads TGTGCCAGCAGTTATGGGGGGAGAGCCTACGAGCAGTACTTC. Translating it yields CASSYGGRAYEQYF.

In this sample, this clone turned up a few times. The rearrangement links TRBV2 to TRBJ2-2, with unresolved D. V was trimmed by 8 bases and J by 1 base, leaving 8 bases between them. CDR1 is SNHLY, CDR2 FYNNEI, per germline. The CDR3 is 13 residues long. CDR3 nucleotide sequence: TGTGCCAGCGAAGAGAGGAACACCGGGGAGCTGTTTTTT. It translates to CASEERNTGELFF.

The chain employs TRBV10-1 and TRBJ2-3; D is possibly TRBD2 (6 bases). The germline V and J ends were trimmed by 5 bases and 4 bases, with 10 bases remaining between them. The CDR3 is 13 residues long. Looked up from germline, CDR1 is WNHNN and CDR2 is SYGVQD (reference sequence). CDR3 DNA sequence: TGCGCCAGCAGTCGCAGGGAGGCAGATACGCAGTATTTT. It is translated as CASSRREADTQYF.

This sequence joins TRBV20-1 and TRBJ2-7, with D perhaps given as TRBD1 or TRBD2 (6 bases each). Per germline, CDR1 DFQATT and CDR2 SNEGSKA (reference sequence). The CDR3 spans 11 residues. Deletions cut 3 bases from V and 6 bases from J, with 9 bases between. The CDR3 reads CSARGGSEQYF. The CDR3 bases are TGCAGTGCTAGGGGGGGCTCCGAGCAGTACTTC.

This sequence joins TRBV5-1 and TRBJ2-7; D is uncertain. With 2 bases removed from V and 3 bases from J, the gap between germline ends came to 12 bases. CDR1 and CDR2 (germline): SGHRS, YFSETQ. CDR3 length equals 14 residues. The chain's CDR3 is CASSLNGRGYEQYF. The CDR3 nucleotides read TGCGCCAGCAGCTTAAACGGTAGAGGCTACGAGCAGTACTTC.

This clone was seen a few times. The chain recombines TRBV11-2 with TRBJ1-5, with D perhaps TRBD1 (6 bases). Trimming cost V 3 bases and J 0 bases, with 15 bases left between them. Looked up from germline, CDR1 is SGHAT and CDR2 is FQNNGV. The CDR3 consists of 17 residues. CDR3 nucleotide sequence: TGTGCCAGCAGCTTGAATTCAGGGGAGAGTAGCAATCAGCCCCAGCATTTT. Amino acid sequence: CASSLNSGESSNQPQHF.